This is a list of T cell receptor beta chains from one sample in a study of blood T cells in healthy people across ages. From the 5' RACE reads, TCRdb called clonotypes with MiXCR, one entry per CDR3 protein. The repertoire has around 1,900,000 distinct CDR3 sequences, roughly two fifths of them found once; the top ten carry about 21%. Sequencing was performed on blood. The receptors were sampled from a human donor in good health. Each CDR3 is given with its conserved first and last residue. The D gene is left open where the match is weak. Not all rows give a size; the values are once, few, many and, for expanded clones, a class.

j_call clone_size v_call d_call cdr3_nt cdr3_aa
TRBJ1-2 . TRBV7-9 . TGTGCCAGCAGCTTAGGTGGCGGGGTGGAGGGCTACACCTTC CASSLGGGVEGYTF
TRBJ1-2 . TRBV6-5 . TGTGCCAGCACCCTACGGGGGAATAACTATGGCTACACCTTC CASTLRGNNYGYTF
TRBJ1-1 many TRBV20-1 . TGCAGTGCTCCCCAGGGCCGGGGGACTGAAGCTTTCTTT CSAPQGRGTEAFF
TRBJ1-2 . TRBV6-5 . TGTGCCAGCAGCCCCTATACCGGCCCCGTCTATGGCTACACCTTC CASSPYTGPVYGYTF
TRBJ1-2 . TRBV18 . TGTGCCAGCTCACCACAGGAAGGCGGCTACACCTTC CASSPQEGGYTF
TRBJ2-5 . TRBV5-1 . TGCGCCAGCAGCTTGGCCGGCTGGATGGACCAAGAGACCCAGTACTTC CASSLAGWMDQETQYF
TRBJ2-1 . TRBV2 . TGTGCCAGCACTATGGCTAATTGGGATGAGCAGTTCTTC CASTMANWDEQFF
TRBJ2-3 few TRBV24-1 TRBD1 TGTGCCACGACAGGGTCCACAGATACGCAGTATTTT CATTGSTDTQYF
TRBJ2-1 . TRBV6-2/TRBV6-3 . TGTGCCAGCAGCCAAGGCAGGAGCTCCTACAATGGGCAGTTCTTC CASSQGRSSYNGQFF
TRBJ2-7 . TRBV11-2 . TGTGCCAGCAGCCCCAGAGGAGGGCAGTCCGACGAGCAGTACTTC CASSPRGGQSDEQYF